The 32 T cell receptor beta chains in this list originate from one sample, sequenced in a study of shared clonotypes between healthy human individuals. TCRdb keeps only in-frame clones here, not all; method: immunoSEQ multiplex PCR. The table has some 2,400,000 clones, 95% seen once. Sequencing input: naive CD4+ T cells sorted from blood. Indicated subset: CD45RA+ positively selected. These TCRs come from a young man in good health.

The rearrangement links TRBV5-1 to TRBJ2-3; D might be TRBD1 (5 bases). The length of the CDR3 is 14 residues. Per the germline V gene, CDR1 is SGHRS and CDR2 is YFSETQ. V lost 5 bases and J lost 1, with 11 bases in between. In nucleotides, the CDR3 is TGCGCCAGCAGGGTCTTAGGGGGCACAGATACGCAGTATTTT. Translating gives CASRVLGGTDTQYF.

Points on this clone: This sample also contains other DNA sequences that code for the same CDR3. The V and J genes are TRBV2 and TRBJ1-3, with D unclear. Trimming removed 5 bases from V and 0 bases from J, with 8 bases in between. Germline CDR1 is SNHLY and CDR2 is FYNNEI. The CDR3 runs to 14 residues. In DNA, the CDR3 is TGTGCCAGCAGTTTATGGGGCTCTGGAAACACCATATATTTT. It specifies CASSLWGSGNTIYF.

The chain carries TRBV5-1 and TRBJ2-7; the D call may be TRBD1 or TRBD2 (5 bases each). Per germline, CDR1 SGHRS and CDR2 YFSETQ. The ends were cut back, 1 base at V and 0 bases at J, with 11 bases in the middle. This CDR3 region has 15 residues. The CDR3 nucleotides are TGCGCCAGCAGCTTGAACCGGGACGCCTCCTACGAGCAGTACTTC. This translates into CASSLNRDASYEQYF.

In regard to this clone: Other DNA sequences in this sample translate to the same CDR3. The CDR3 here is CASSLVGREQYF. The CDR3 nucleotides are TGCGCCAGCAGCTTGGTGGGGCGCGAGCAGTACTTC. This sequence joins TRBV5-1 and TRBJ2-7; maybe TRBD1 (5 bases). This CDR3 is 12 amino acids long. Germline CDR1 reads SGHRS; CDR2 reads YFSETQ. V lost 0 bases and J 6 bases, leaving 7 bases between the germline ends.

This chain connects TRBV2 to TRBJ2-3, with TRBD2 matching 10 bases. CDR3 size: 15 residues. The V gene's germline CDR1 is SNHLY and CDR2 FYNNEI. The V gene end was trimmed by 7 bases and the J gene end by 4 bases; junction bases not matched to a gene: 8. The CDR3 reads CASKATAGGADTQYF. For the CDR3, the DNA is TGTGCCAGCAAGGCCACAGCGGGGGGGGCAGATACGCAGTATTTT.

The rearrangement uses TRBV28 and TRBJ1-5, with D unresolved. Germline assignment: CDR1 MDHEN and CDR2 SYDVKM. Between the trimmed V and J ends, which lost 7 bases and 2 bases, there was a span of 18 bases. CDR3 length: 16 residues. CDR3 DNA: TGTGCCAGCAAGCGAAACACGATTTTTGGCAATCAGCCCCAGCATTTT. This codes for CASKRNTIFGNQPQHF.

The J gene is TRBJ2-1, the V gene TRBV5-1; D remains ambiguous. Germline CDR1 reads SGHRS; CDR2 reads YFSETQ. The CDR3 has 14 residues. The germline V and J ends were trimmed by 4 bases and 0 bases, with 8 bases remaining between them. The DNA for the CDR3 is TGCGCCAGCAGCCTGGCACACTCCTACAATGAGCAGTTCTTC. This gives the protein CASSLAHSYNEQFF.

About this clone: One end of the junction varies from germline; a read error may be responsible. The chain combines TRBV2 with TRBJ2-5; D possibly corresponds to TRBD2 (6 bases). Germline lookup yields CDR1 SNHLY and CDR2 FYNNEI. The CDR3 extends over 11 amino acids. The CDR3 nucleotides are TGTGCCAGCAGTTATAGCGGATTCCCAGACTTC. Translation gives CASSYSGFPDF.

CDR3 protein: CASSFAGQGLQGTQYF. In DNA, the CDR3 is TGTGCCAGCAGCTTCGCCGGACAGGGCCTCCAAGGAACGCAGTATTTT. The V gene is TRBV11-3, the J gene TRBJ2-3, with 8 bases lining up with TRBD1. V lost 3 bases to trimming and J lost 9 bases; unmatched junction nucleotides: 14. CDR3 size: 16 residues. Germline V gives CDR1 SGHNT, CDR2 YENEEA.

This chain joins TRBV6-5 and TRBJ1-1; possible D gene TRBD1, 5 bases. The CDR3 consists of 14 residues. In germline, CDR1 is MNHEY, CDR2 SVGAGI. Trimming left V 6 bases short and J 4 bases short, with 15 bases between. This CDR3 is CASRPGTVTTEAFF. In nucleotides, the CDR3 is TGTGCCAGCAGACCCGGGACGGTGACCACTGAAGCTTTCTTT.

The chain is built from TRBV10-1 and TRBJ1-1; no firm D call. CDR1 and CDR2 from the germline V gene are WNHNN and SYGVQD (reference sequence). Trimming took 3 bases from V and 10 from J, leaving 15 bases between them. This CDR3 comprises 13 residues. The CDR3 spells CASSESLDRGAFF. The CDR3 DNA is TGCGCCAGCAGTGAATCCCTAGATCGTGGAGCTTTCTTT.

This chain joins TRBV5-5 and TRBJ1-2; D is ambiguous. The V gene's germline CDR1 is SGHKS and CDR2 YYEKEE (reference sequence). The CDR3 totals 13 residues. The V gene lost 4 bases and the J gene lost 1 base, with 8 bases spanning the gap. The CDR3 nucleotides are TGTGCCAGCAGCACGGGTGGTAACTATGGCTACACCTTC. Its translation: CASSTGGNYGYTF.

The J gene is TRBJ1-5, the V gene TRBV28; D perhaps matches TRBD1 (5 bases). Germline CDR1 reads MDHEN; CDR2 reads SYDVKM. V shed 7 bases and J shed 7 bases, with 23 bases lying between them. The CDR3 loop spans 16 amino acids. The CDR3 sequence is CASTPVGPFVGQPQHF. The CDR3 DNA reads as TGTGCCAGCACTCCTGTGGGACCCTTCGTTGGGCAGCCCCAGCATTTT.

V usage is TRBV2 and J usage is TRBJ1-5; D is uncertain. Per the germline V gene, CDR1 is SNHLY and CDR2 is FYNNEI. This CDR3 has 14 amino acids. The ends were cut back, 1 base at V and 3 bases at J, with 7 bases in the middle. CDR3: CASSEDILNQPQHF. The CDR3 bases are TGTGCCAGCAGTGAAGACATACTCAATCAGCCCCAGCATTTT.

This clone was counted once. The chain employs TRBV10-3 and TRBJ2-1; the match to TRBD2 covers 11 bases. V lost 3 bases, J lost 5 bases, and 3 bases stayed unmatched. The CDR3 is 15 amino acids. Per the germline V gene, CDR1 is ENHRY and CDR2 is SYGVKD. Here the CDR3 DNA reads TGTGCCATCAGTGACATAGCGGGAGGGGACAATGAGCAGTTCTTC. Its protein is CAISDIAGGDNEQFF.

The V and J genes are TRBV6-5 and TRBJ1-2, with a weak D call TRBD1 (6 bases). The CDR3 runs 13 residues. Looked up from germline, CDR1 is MNHEY and CDR2 is SVGAGI. V shed 9 bases and J shed 0 bases, with 11 bases lying between them. CDR3 loop: CASGRGPNYGYTF. For the CDR3, the DNA is TGTGCCAGTGGGCGGGGGCCTAACTATGGCTACACCTTC.

V and J are TRBV5-6 and TRBJ2-3; TRBD1 or TRBD2 may be the D gene (5 bases each). CDR1 and CDR2 from the germline V gene are SGHDT and YYEEEE. The germline V and J ends were trimmed by 1 base and 2 bases, with 11 bases remaining between them. The CDR3 length is 15 residues. Written as DNA, the CDR3 is TGTGCCAGCAGCTTGTGGGGACGCCTCACAGATACGCAGTATTTT. This gives the protein CASSLWGRLTDTQYF.

The CDR3 protein is CAIIRDRAYNEQFF. DNA of the CDR3: TGTGCCATCATTAGGGACAGGGCCTACAATGAGCAGTTCTTC. The gene calls are TRBV10-3 and TRBJ2-1; 9 nucleotides line up with TRBD1. Unmatched junction bases numbered 3, after V lost 7 bases and J lost 2 bases. CDR3 size: 14 residues. Germline CDR1 and CDR2: ENHRY and SYGVKD.

The J gene is TRBJ2-5, the V gene TRBV13; 7 bases agree with TRBD1. This CDR3 contains 14 residues. The junction had 11 bases not matched to a gene; V was cut back by 0 bases and J by 13 bases. Germline lookup yields CDR1 PRHDT and CDR2 FYEKMQ (reference sequence). DNA of the CDR3: TGTGCCAGCAGCTTAGGCCCCACACAGGGGTCTCGGTACTTC. This codes for CASSLGPTQGSRYF.

This chain uses TRBV18 with TRBJ2-1, with 7 bases fitting TRBD1. CDR3 length: 15 amino acids. Germline-derived CDR1 and CDR2 are KGHSH and LQKENI. Trimming cost V 4 bases and J 9 bases; bases outside gene matches: 12. The CDR3 nucleotides are TGTGCCAGCTCACTACTCCGGGACAGTGGATTTGAGCAGTTCTTC. It translates to CASSLLRDSGFEQFF.

This sequence joins TRBV4-1 and TRBJ1-2, with D tentatively TRBD1 (6 bases). This CDR3 spans 15 amino acids. Germline V lookup: CDR1 MGHRA, CDR2 YSYEKL. With 4 bases removed from V and 4 bases from J, the gap between germline ends came to 16 bases. CDR3 amino acids: CASSPEGGKVYGYTF. The CDR3 DNA is TGCGCCAGCAGCCCCGAGGGGGGAAAAGTCTATGGCTACACCTTC.

The chain links TRBV18 to TRBJ1-2, with D hard to call. V lost 0 bases, J lost 0 bases, and 8 bases lay in between. Looked up from germline, CDR1 is KGHSH and CDR2 is LQKENI. This CDR3 region has 15 residues. CDR3 sequence reads: CASSPPSVANYGYTF. The CDR3 DNA sequence: TGTGCCAGCTCACCACCGTCCGTCGCTAACTATGGCTACACCTTC.

Concerning this clone: Other DNA sequences in this sample translate to the same CDR3. The chain is built from TRBV27 and TRBJ2-7; D is possibly TRBD1 (5 bases). CDR3 size: 14 residues. Germline V gene data show CDR1 as MNHEY and CDR2 as SMNVEV (reference sequence). V was trimmed by 2 bases and J by 1 base, leaving 9 bases between them. CDR3 bases: TGTGCCAGCAGTTTAAGTAGGGGTTCCTACGAGCAGTACTTC. It translates to CASSLSRGSYEQYF.

The chain joins TRBV2 to TRBJ1-4; D uncertain. The germline V and J ends were trimmed by 5 bases and 8 bases, with 12 bases remaining between them. Germline CDR1 and CDR2: SNHLY and FYNNEI. The CDR3 extends over 13 amino acids. The CDR3 DNA follows: TGTGCCAGCAGTAGAATGGCCGGGGAAAAACTGTTTTTT. Its translation: CASSRMAGEKLFF.

In the case of this clone: This sample includes further DNA sequences coding for the same CDR3. The chain has TRBV18 and TRBJ2-6, with 7 positions matching TRBD1. Germline V CDR1 and CDR2: KGHSH, LQKENI. The V and J ends lost 6 bases and 4 bases, in that order; junction bases with no gene match: 6. The CDR3 spans 15 residues. The CDR3 here is CASSPGTAGANVLTF. Here the CDR3 DNA reads TGTGCCAGCTCCCCTGGGACAGCGGGGGCCAACGTCCTGACTTTC. Supplemented by reference TRBV18 and TRBJ2-6, the full variable domain reads NAGVMQNPRHLVRRRGQEARLRCSPMKGHSHVYWYRQLPEEGLKFMVYLQKENIIDESGMPKERFSAEFPKEGPSILRIQQVVRGDSAAYFCASSPGTAGANVLTFGAGSRLTVL.

The J gene is TRBJ2-3, the V gene TRBV4-1; D call uncertain. CDR1 and CDR2 from the germline V gene are MGHRA and YSYEKL. This CDR3 has 15 amino acids. V lost 2 bases and J lost 3, with 12 bases in between. CDR3: CASSQNQISTDTQYF. The CDR3, as DNA: TGCGCCAGCAGCCAAAACCAAATTTCGACAGATACGCAGTATTTT.

The V gene is TRBV28, the J gene TRBJ1-2, with unresolved D. Trimming shortened V by 5 bases and J by 8 bases, and 18 bases separated the two germline ends. CDR1 and CDR2 from the germline V gene are MDHEN and SYDVKM. This CDR3 region has 14 residues. CDR3 amino acids: CASSPPRNKRGYTF. DNA for the CDR3: TGTGCCAGCAGTCCCCCCCGAAATAAGAGGGGCTACACCTTC.

The CDR3 DNA follows: TGTGCCAGCAGTCGGGGAACGGCACCTGGGCAGTACTTC. Translated, it gives CASSRGTAPGQYF. The chain joins TRBV6-6 to TRBJ2-7, with a possible D match to TRBD2 (5 bases). V was clipped by 5 bases and J by 9 bases, with 17 bases between them. The CDR3 runs to 13 residues. From germline, CDR1 is MNHNY and CDR2 SVGAGI (reference sequence).

The chain has TRBV29-1 and TRBJ2-1, with 7 bases identical to TRBD1. The length of the CDR3 is 14 residues. CDR1 and CDR2 from the germline V gene are SQVTM and ANQGSEA. Trimming cost V 6 bases and J 4 bases; bases outside gene matches: 9. The CDR3 nucleotides read TGCAGCGTAACTATCGGGACAGTATACAATGAGCAGTTCTTC. The encoded protein is CSVTIGTVYNEQFF.

In nucleotides, the CDR3 is TGTGCCTGGAGTGTACTATGGGATGTAAACTATGGCTACACCTTC. Translating it yields CAWSVLWDVNYGYTF. V and J are TRBV30 and TRBJ1-2; no clear D. The length of the CDR3 is 15 residues. V was trimmed by 0 bases and J by 2 bases, leaving 13 bases between them. Germline V gene lookup returns CDR1 GTSNPN and CDR2 SVGIG (reference sequence).

The V and J genes are TRBV9 and TRBJ2-3; D is undetermined. This CDR3 is 13 amino acids long. Deletions cut 3 bases from V and 1 base from J, with 6 bases between. Germline loops: CDR1 SGDLS, CDR2 YYNGEE. CDR3 in amino acids: CASSGIRTDTQYF. CDR3 sequence (DNA): TGTGCCAGCAGCGGAATCCGCACAGATACGCAGTATTTT.

This clone was observed once. The sample contains more than one DNA sequence encoding this CDR3. The chain links TRBV18 to TRBJ2-3; tentative D call: TRBD2 (5 bases). Germline V gene lookup returns CDR1 KGHSH and CDR2 LQKENI. The CDR3 runs to 14 residues. Trimming took 1 base from V and 0 from J, leaving 5 bases between them. CDR3 in amino acids: CASSPRGSTDTQYF. CDR3 in DNA: TGTGCCAGCTCACCACGAGGGAGCACAGATACGCAGTATTTT.